These T cell receptor beta chains were read from a single sample in a study of blood T cell repertoires in COVID-19. The method was immunoSEQ multiplex PCR; TCRdb's version includes in-frame clones alone and lacks a portion of them. The sample carries 150,000 to 170,000 clones, around 80% recorded once. The sample was PBMCs or T cells enriched from blood (not recorded which). Receptor source: a man between 50 and 59 years old who had recovered from COVID-19. Each CDR3 is given with its conserved first and last residue. Fields, in order: V gene, clone size, J gene, D gene, CDR3 protein, CDR3 DNA. D genes are given only for firm matches. The size field is filled for only some rows; it gives once, few, many or a size class.

V gene: TRBV9; clone size: once; J gene: TRBJ1-1; D gene: NA; CDR3 protein: CASSPRGHVNTEAFF; CDR3 DNA: TGTGCCAGCAGCCCGAGAGGACACGTGAACACTGAAGCTTTCTTT
V gene: TRBV9; clone size: NA; J gene: TRBJ2-2; D gene: NA; CDR3 protein: CASSEIGNTGELFF; CDR3 DNA: TGTGCCAGCAGCGAAATCGGGAACACCGGGGAGCTGTTTTTT
V gene: TRBV7-9; clone size: NA; J gene: TRBJ2-7; D gene: NA; CDR3 protein: CASSAAGKSEQYF; CDR3 DNA: TGTGCCAGCAGCGCCGCGGGAAAGTCCGAGCAGTACTTC
V gene: TRBV3-1/TRBV3-2; clone size: NA; J gene: TRBJ1-5; D gene: NA; CDR3 protein: CASSNKGKQGSNQPQHF; CDR3 DNA: TGTGCCAGCAGTAATAAGGGCAAACAGGGTAGCAATCAGCCCCAGCATTTT
V gene: TRBV9; clone size: NA; J gene: TRBJ2-5; D gene: TRBD1; CDR3 protein: CASSPAPTGGIETQYF; CDR3 DNA: TGTGCCAGCAGCCCAGCCCCGACAGGGGGAATAGAGACCCAGTACTTC
V gene: TRBV4-1; clone size: once; J gene: TRBJ1-2; D gene: TRBD1; CDR3 protein: CASSQGTGEIGYTF; CDR3 DNA: TGCGCCAGCAGCCAAGGGACAGGGGAAATTGGCTACACCTTC
V gene: TRBV5-1; clone size: once; J gene: TRBJ2-4; D gene: NA; CDR3 protein: CASSRSESGIQYF; CDR3 DNA: TGCGCCAGCAGCCGGTCCGAAAGTGGCATTCAGTACTTC
V gene: TRBV5-1; clone size: NA; J gene: TRBJ1-1; D gene: NA; CDR3 protein: CASSLALENTEAFF; CDR3 DNA: TGCGCCAGCAGCTTGGCGTTAGAGAACACTGAAGCTTTCTTT
V gene: TRBV7-2; clone size: NA; J gene: TRBJ2-1; D gene: TRBD1; CDR3 protein: CASSLGAGTGTNEQFF; CDR3 DNA: TGTGCCAGCAGCTTAGGGGCAGGGACAGGGACGAATGAGCAGTTCTTC
V gene: TRBV19; clone size: NA; J gene: TRBJ2-1; D gene: TRBD2; CDR3 protein: CASRRAGGWNEQFF; CDR3 DNA: TGTGCCAGTAGGCGGGCGGGGGGATGGAATGAGCAGTTCTTC
V gene: TRBV6-5; clone size: NA; J gene: TRBJ2-5; D gene: TRBD1; CDR3 protein: CASRSRGQETQYF; CDR3 DNA: TGTGCCAGCAGAAGCAGGGGGCAAGAGACCCAGTACTTC
V gene: TRBV10-3; clone size: NA; J gene: TRBJ2-1; D gene: TRBD1; CDR3 protein: CAISTPLQGATYNEQFF; CDR3 DNA: TGTGCCATCAGCACACCCCTACAGGGGGCGACCTACAATGAGCAGTTCTTC
V gene: TRBV6-5; clone size: NA; J gene: TRBJ2-7; D gene: NA; CDR3 protein: CASILQGTSYEQYF; CDR3 DNA: TGTGCCAGCATCCTACAGGGAACTTCCTACGAGCAGTACTTC
V gene: TRBV3-1/TRBV3-2; clone size: NA; J gene: TRBJ1-2; D gene: NA; CDR3 protein: CASSRGGNYGYTF; CDR3 DNA: TGTGCCAGCAGCCGTGGGGGGAACTATGGCTACACCTTC
V gene: TRBV4-1; clone size: NA; J gene: TRBJ1-5; D gene: TRBD1; CDR3 protein: CASSQPDRGSNQPQHF; CDR3 DNA: TGCGCCAGCAGCCAACCTGACAGGGGCAGCAATCAGCCCCAGCATTTT
V gene: TRBV3-1/TRBV3-2; clone size: NA; J gene: TRBJ2-3; D gene: TRBD2; CDR3 protein: CASSLGLAGAVDTQYF; CDR3 DNA: TGTGCCAGCAGCCTGGGACTAGCGGGGGCGGTAGATACGCAGTATTTT
V gene: TRBV5-5; clone size: NA; J gene: TRBJ2-5; D gene: TRBD2; CDR3 protein: CASSLRDIWAGVQETQYF; CDR3 DNA: TGTGCCAGCAGCTTGCGTGACATTTGGGCGGGGGTCCAAGAGACCCAGTACTTC
V gene: TRBV21-1; clone size: NA; J gene: TRBJ1-5; D gene: NA; CDR3 protein: CASSTHTTGPTQHF; CDR3 DNA: TGTGCCAGCAGCACTCACACGACAGGGCCGACCCAGCATTTT
V gene: TRBV6-5; clone size: once; J gene: TRBJ2-1; D gene: NA; CDR3 protein: CASSKGGDIYNEQFF; CDR3 DNA: TGTGCCAGCAGCAAAGGGGGGGATATCTACAATGAGCAGTTCTTC
V gene: TRBV5-4; clone size: NA; J gene: TRBJ1-2; D gene: NA; CDR3 protein: CASSLYSTRGGGGYTF; CDR3 DNA: TGTGCCAGCAGCTTATATTCGACCAGGGGTGGAGGTGGCTACACCTTC
V gene: TRBV6-6; clone size: NA; J gene: TRBJ2-5; D gene: TRBD2; CDR3 protein: CASSYREGRQETQYF; CDR3 DNA: TGTGCCAGCAGTTACAGGGAGGGAAGGCAAGAGACCCAGTACTTC
V gene: TRBV6-6; clone size: NA; J gene: TRBJ1-5; D gene: NA; CDR3 protein: CASSYSRAGFEQPQHF; CDR3 DNA: TGTGCCAGCAGTTACTCGAGAGCAGGGTTTGAGCAGCCCCAGCATTTT
V gene: TRBV5-1; clone size: NA; J gene: TRBJ1-2; D gene: TRBD1; CDR3 protein: CASSSPDRVGGYTF; CDR3 DNA: TGCGCCAGCAGCTCCCCCGACAGGGTCGGTGGCTACACCTTC
V gene: TRBV6-5; clone size: NA; J gene: TRBJ2-7; D gene: TRBD2; CDR3 protein: CASSYSTSGGLEQYF; CDR3 DNA: TGTGCCAGCAGTTACTCTACTAGCGGGGGTCTCGAGCAGTACTTC
V gene: TRBV7-9; clone size: NA; J gene: TRBJ2-1; D gene: TRBD1; CDR3 protein: CASSLGQGGEQFF; CDR3 DNA: TGTGCCAGCAGCCTGGGACAGGGAGGTGAGCAGTTCTTC
V gene: TRBV4-3; clone size: NA; J gene: TRBJ2-2; D gene: TRBD2; CDR3 protein: CASSLERGTGELFF; CDR3 DNA: TGCGCCAGCAGCCTTGAGCGGGGAACCGGGGAGCTGTTTTTT
V gene: TRBV6-4; clone size: NA; J gene: TRBJ2-1; D gene: TRBD2; CDR3 protein: CASSDSSGGAYNEQFF; CDR3 DNA: TGTGCCAGCAGTGACTCAAGCGGGGGGGCTTACAATGAGCAGTTCTTC
V gene: TRBV2; clone size: few; J gene: TRBJ1-6; D gene: TRBD1; CDR3 protein: CATGTDNSPLHF; CDR3 DNA: TGTGCCACTGGGACAGATAATTCACCCCTCCACTTT
V gene: TRBV4-3; clone size: NA; J gene: TRBJ1-4; D gene: TRBD1; CDR3 protein: CASSRGQTTNEKLFF; CDR3 DNA: TGCGCCAGCAGCCGGGGACAGACAACTAATGAAAAACTGTTTTTT
V gene: TRBV19; clone size: NA; J gene: TRBJ2-7; D gene: NA; CDR3 protein: CASSIGGRALREQYF; CDR3 DNA: TGTGCCAGTAGTATAGGAGGGCGAGCTCTACGCGAGCAGTACTTC
V gene: TRBV7-3; clone size: NA; J gene: TRBJ2-5; D gene: TRBD2; CDR3 protein: CASSLGQRGETQYF; CDR3 DNA: TGTGCCAGCAGCTTGGGCCAGCGGGGCGAGACCCAGTACTTC
V gene: TRBV6-2/TRBV6-3; clone size: NA; J gene: TRBJ2-1; D gene: TRBD2; CDR3 protein: CASSQTSGGADVIFNEQFF; CDR3 DNA: TGTGCCAGCAGTCAGACTAGCGGGGGGGCTGACGTCATCTTCAATGAGCAGTTCTTC
V gene: TRBV7-3; clone size: NA; J gene: TRBJ1-1; D gene: NA; CDR3 protein: CASSLMGRGEAFF; CDR3 DNA: TGTGCCAGCAGCTTAATGGGCAGGGGAGAAGCTTTCTTT
V gene: TRBV7-2; clone size: NA; J gene: TRBJ2-2; D gene: NA; CDR3 protein: CASSRSLITGELFF; CDR3 DNA: TGTGCCAGCAGCCGCTCGCTAATCACCGGGGAGCTGTTTTTT
V gene: TRBV29-1; clone size: NA; J gene: TRBJ2-7; D gene: NA; CDR3 protein: CSVEVTKNEQYF; CDR3 DNA: TGCAGCGTTGAGGTGACAAAAAACGAGCAGTACTTC
V gene: TRBV7-9; clone size: NA; J gene: TRBJ2-2; D gene: TRBD1; CDR3 protein: CASSLSDRGLRELFF; CDR3 DNA: TGTGCCAGCAGCTTATCGGACAGGGGGCTCCGGGAGCTGTTTTTT
V gene: TRBV7-3; clone size: NA; J gene: TRBJ2-1; D gene: TRBD1; CDR3 protein: CASSPGQGIYNEQFF; CDR3 DNA: TGTGCCAGCAGCCCGGGACAGGGGATCTACAATGAGCAGTTCTTC
V gene: TRBV7-2; clone size: few; J gene: TRBJ2-2; D gene: TRBD1; CDR3 protein: CASSRTGGETGELFF; CDR3 DNA: TGTGCCAGCAGCCGGACAGGGGGCGAGACCGGGGAGCTGTTTTTT
V gene: TRBV4-2; clone size: NA; J gene: TRBJ2-3; D gene: NA; CDR3 protein: CASSQDMRGPQLDTQYF; CDR3 DNA: TGTGCCAGCAGCCAAGATATGCGGGGACCCCAATTGGATACGCAGTATTTT
V gene: TRBV7-2; clone size: NA; J gene: TRBJ2-7; D gene: TRBD1; CDR3 protein: CASSLAGTGGSYEQYF; CDR3 DNA: TGTGCCAGCAGCTTAGCGGGCACAGGGGGCTCCTACGAGCAGTACTTC
V gene: TRBV6-5; clone size: NA; J gene: TRBJ2-7; D gene: NA; CDR3 protein: CASTSRSSYEQYF; CDR3 DNA: TGTGCCAGCACTTCCAGGTCCTCCTACGAGCAGTACTTC